This TCR beta chain comes out of a study of persistence of HIV-infected CD4 T cells. This was the immunoSEQ version 4 assay in survey mode. Template was genomic DNA at 8 to 10 ng/uL, with up to 1 ug used per sample. This table comes from immunoSEQ multiplex PCR, and its TCRdb copy is limited to in-frame clones, with some not included. Seen here are about 40,000 clones, about four fifths observed once, and the top ten hold 14%. This clone has a handful of counts. Its antigen is as yet unknown. Cells were stimulated with overlapping HIV-1 Gag 15-mer peptides. Sorted nonresponding memory CD4+ T cells were CD40L-negative, CD69-negative, CD45RO-high. Per germline, CDR1 ENHRY and CDR2 SYGVKD. The CDR3 loop spans 16 amino acids. V shed 4 bases and J 3 bases; nucleotides not matched to a gene: 9.

This chain joins TRBV10-3 and TRBJ1-5; TRBD1 agrees at 7 bases. This TCR came from an adult man with HIV who was CMV-seropositive. Source: CD4+ T cells sorted from PBMCs after roughly 18-hour stimulation, taken from a patient who received antiretroviral therapy. CDR3 DNA: TGTGCCATCAGTGTAGGGGACAGTTACTCCAATCAGCCCCAGCATTTT. This sequence encodes CAISVGDSYSNQPQHF.